This T cell receptor beta chain was identified in a study of blood T cell repertoires in COVID-19. Study context: The cDNA or gDNA used as material had been derived from T cells, B-cell-depleted T cells, or PBMCs.

This CDR3 comprises 14 residues. Germline-derived CDR1 and CDR2 are LNHDA and SQIVND (reference sequence). The ends were cut back, 4 bases at V and 6 bases at J, with 15 bases in the middle. Source study methods: For nucleated cells, counts were estimated from reference gene primer amplification. Measured with immunoSEQ multiplex PCR; TCRdb has only the in-frame clones, and not every one. That table gives V, J and clone size, and the DNA gave D and trimming. Among around 250,000 clones listed, roughly 85% were seen once. The receptor's source is a man over 45 with active or convalescent COVID-19. Sequencing input: peripheral blood. The chain joins TRBV19 to TRBJ1-1, with a tentative D call TRBD1 (6 bases). The CDR3 loop reads CASSRGQSFPEAFF. The CDR3 region has the DNA TGTGCCAGTAGTAGGGGGCAGAGCTTCCCTGAAGCTTTCTTT.